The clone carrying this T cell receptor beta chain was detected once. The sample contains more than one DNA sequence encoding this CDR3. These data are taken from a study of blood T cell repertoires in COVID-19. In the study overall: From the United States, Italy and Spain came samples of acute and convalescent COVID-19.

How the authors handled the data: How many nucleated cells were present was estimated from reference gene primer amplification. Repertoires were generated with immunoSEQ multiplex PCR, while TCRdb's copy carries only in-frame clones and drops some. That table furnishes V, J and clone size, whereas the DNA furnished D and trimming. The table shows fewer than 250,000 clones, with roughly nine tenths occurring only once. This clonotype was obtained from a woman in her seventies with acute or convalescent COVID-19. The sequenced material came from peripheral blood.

The CDR3 DNA is TGTGCCAGCTCACCACCGGGAGGGGAAAAACTGTTTTTT. It encodes CASSPPGGEKLFF. The chain joins TRBV18 to TRBJ1-4; D is ambiguous. CDR1 KGHSH and CDR2 LQKENI come from the germline V gene. The CDR3 sequence is 13 residues long. Trimming cost V 0 bases and J 8 bases, with 7 bases left between them.